Below are 18 T cell receptor beta chains sequenced from a single sample in a study of OX40 agonist ivuxolimab in advanced cancers. Sequencing was performed with immunoSEQ multiplex PCR; in TCRdb, only in-frame clones are kept and a portion is missing. The sample yields tens of thousands of clones, 80% to 95% seen once. The source was CD4+ or CD8+ T cells sorted from blood, collected in a trial of the OX40 agonist ivuxolimab. These receptors were taken from an adult with an advanced solid tumor such as melanoma, head and neck, liver or kidney cancer.

The chain is built from TRBV2 and TRBJ2-7, with a weak D call TRBD1 (6 bases). This CDR3 has 12 amino acids. V lost 7 bases and J 4 bases, leaving 11 bases between the germline ends. Germline V lookup: CDR1 SNHLY, CDR2 FYNNEI. The CDR3 loop reads CASTRTAYEQYF. CDR3 DNA: TGTGCCAGCACCCGGACAGCTTACGAGCAGTACTTC.

The chain links TRBV10-3 to TRBJ2-1; 13 bases map to TRBD2. Germline V gene lookup returns CDR1 ENHRY and CDR2 SYGVKD. The CDR3 sequence is 16 residues long. V lost 4 bases, J lost 6 bases, and 6 bases stayed unmatched. The CDR3 loop reads CAISGRTSGSLNEQFF. The CDR3, as DNA: TGTGCCATCAGTGGAAGGACTAGCGGGAGCCTCAATGAGCAGTTCTTC.

This clone was counted a single time. This chain joins TRBV7-2 and TRBJ2-1; 9 nucleotides match TRBD2. CDR1 SGHTA and CDR2 FQGNSA come from the germline V gene. Trimming cost V 1 base and J 4 bases; bases outside gene matches: 5. This CDR3 has 16 residues. The CDR3 reads CASSLEAGGKYNEQFF. The CDR3, as DNA: TGTGCCAGCAGCTTAGAAGCGGGAGGCAAGTACAATGAGCAGTTCTTC.

The rearrangement uses TRBV11-3 and TRBJ2-1; tentatively, D is TRBD1 (7 bases). Trimming removed 5 bases from V and 9 bases from J, with 14 bases in between. The germline V gene encodes CDR1 SGHNT and CDR2 YENEEA. This CDR3 spans 13 amino acids. The CDR3 DNA is TGTGCCAGCAGCCAGGCCCAGGGGGGTGAGCAGTTCTTC. This codes for CASSQAQGGEQFF.

The chain couples TRBV5-1 to TRBJ2-3, with 9 bases identical to TRBD1. Trimming took 4 bases from V and 1 from J; bases not matched to a gene: 7. In germline, CDR1 is SGHRS, CDR2 YFSETQ. The CDR3 is 16 amino acids. CDR3 loop: CASSPRDRVGTDTQYF. DNA of the CDR3: TGCGCCAGCAGCCCCCGGGACAGGGTCGGCACAGATACGCAGTATTTT.

Turning to this clone: A junction boundary mismatches the germline segment, possibly from a read error. The rearrangement joins TRBV7-7 to TRBJ2-5; D perhaps matches TRBD1 (5 bases). Per the germline V gene, CDR1 is SSHAT and CDR2 is FNYEAQ (reference sequence). The CDR3 is 14 amino acids. This CDR3 is CASSLRQGQETQYF. For the CDR3, the DNA is TGTGCTAGCAGCTTAAGGCAGGGCCAAGAGACCCAGTACTTC.

Here the CDR3 reads CASSRTGPEAFF. The CDR3 DNA is TGTGCCAGCAGCCGGACAGGCCCGGAAGCTTTCTTT. The gene calls are TRBV7-9 and TRBJ1-1, with TRBD1 matching 7 bases. CDR1 is SEHNR, CDR2 FQNEAQ, per germline (reference sequence). The CDR3 runs to 12 residues. J lost 8 bases, V lost 5 bases, and 5 bases had no gene match.

This clone was recorded only once. The V call is TRBV6-1, the J call TRBJ2-2; TRBD1 or TRBD2 may be the D gene (5 bases each). The CDR3 loop spans 14 amino acids. The germline V and J ends were trimmed by 9 bases and 4 bases, with 15 bases remaining between them. Per germline, CDR1 MNHNS and CDR2 SASEGT. Written as DNA, the CDR3 is TGTGCCAGTAGTCGGGGCGACTCCACCGGGGAGCTGTTTTTT. This encodes CASSRGDSTGELFF.

V usage is TRBV7-2 and J usage is TRBJ2-3; perhaps D is TRBD1 or TRBD2 (6 bases each). CDR1 is SGHTA, CDR2 FQGNSA, per germline. The V end lost 7 bases, the J end lost 6 bases, and 17 bases lay between the germline ends. The CDR3 is 14 amino acids. The CDR3 DNA reads TGTGCCAGCAACTATGGGGTAGGGGGGGATACGCAGTATTTT. Protein sequence: CASNYGVGGDTQYF.

The chain recombines TRBV6-6 with TRBJ2-3; no clear D gene. V was cut by 6 bases and J by 4 bases, with 11 bases left in between. Germline V CDR1 and CDR2: MNHNY, SVGAGI (reference sequence). CDR3 length: 13 residues. Written as DNA, the CDR3 is TGTGCCAGCAGGCAACTTAGTCCAGATACGCAGTATTTT. Translating it yields CASRQLSPDTQYF.

The genes are TRBV29-1 and TRBJ1-1; 7 nucleotides match TRBD1. Trimming cost V 5 bases and J 6 bases; bases outside gene matches: 9. This CDR3 spans 13 amino acids. Germline CDR1 reads SQVTM; CDR2 reads ANQGSEA. This CDR3 is CSVSLQGSAEAFF. In nucleotides, the CDR3 is TGCAGCGTTTCGCTACAGGGGTCGGCTGAAGCTTTCTTT.

The chain links TRBV6-5 to TRBJ2-3; perhaps TRBD2 as D (6 bases). CDR3 length: 15 amino acids. The V and J ends lost 6 bases and 5 bases respectively, with 18 bases between them. The germline V gene encodes CDR1 MNHEY and CDR2 SVGAGI. CDR3 protein: CASSTLANTGDTQYF. The CDR3 DNA reads as TGTGCCAGCAGCACTCTAGCGAACACCGGAGATACGCAGTATTTT.

J is TRBJ2-1 and V is TRBV14; D may be TRBD2 (6 bases). Trimming took off 1 base at V and 0 bases at J, with 10 bases between the two ends. The CDR3 contains 16 residues. Germline V gene lookup returns CDR1 SGHDN and CDR2 FVKESK. The CDR3 DNA follows: TGTGCCAGCAGCCAAGGGCGGGGAAGCTCCTACAATGAGCAGTTCTTC. Amino acid sequence: CASSQGRGSSYNEQFF.

The chain carries TRBV7-6 and TRBJ1-1; D may be TRBD1 (6 bases). V lost 0 bases and J 1 base, leaving 12 bases between the germline ends. CDR3 length: 16 residues. Germline V gene sequence: CDR1 SGHVS, CDR2 FNYEAQ. DNA of the CDR3: TGTGCCAGCAGCTTAGCGGGAGGCAGGGGGAACACTGAAGCTTTCTTT. This gives the protein CASSLAGGRGNTEAFF.

The gene calls are TRBV7-9 and TRBJ2-5; 10 nucleotides align to TRBD1. This CDR3 contains 14 residues. V lost 3 bases to trimming and J lost 4 bases; unmatched junction nucleotides: 2. Germline CDR1 and CDR2: SEHNR and FQNEAQ (reference sequence). CDR3 region: CASSFGTGVETQYF. In DNA form, the CDR3 reads TGTGCCAGCAGCTTTGGGACAGGGGTAGAGACCCAGTACTTC.

The V call is TRBV5-6, the J call TRBJ1-5, with 7 bases aligning to TRBD1. J lost 7 bases, V lost 2 bases, and 9 bases had no gene match. Germline CDR1 SGHDT, CDR2 YYEEEE. This CDR3 is 15 amino acids long. This CDR3 reads CASSLRGQVSQPQHF. CDR3 sequence (DNA): TGTGCCAGCAGCTTAAGAGGACAGGTAAGCCAGCCCCAGCATTTT.

This clone occurred once. The rearrangement links TRBV7-9 to TRBJ1-2; a weak D match, TRBD1 (5 bases). V was cut by 4 bases and J by 2 bases, with 17 bases left in between. Germline CDR1 reads SEHNR; CDR2 reads FQNEAQ (reference sequence). The CDR3 contains 16 residues. This CDR3 reads CASSYRNRIGNYGYTF. CDR3 sequence (DNA): TGTGCCAGCAGCTACCGGAACAGGATTGGAAACTATGGCTACACCTTC.

The chain carries TRBV29-1 and TRBJ2-7; TRBD2 is a possible D gene (6 bases). Trimming left V 4 bases short and J 5 bases short, with 12 bases between. The CDR3 covers 12 residues. Germline CDR1 and CDR2: SQVTM and ANQGSEA. The CDR3 DNA reads TGCAGCGTTGGCCTGGGGGGTGACGAGCAGTACTTC. Translation gives CSVGLGGDEQYF.